This T cell receptor (beta chain) was documented in a study of OX40 agonist ivuxolimab in advanced cancers. This table comes from immunoSEQ multiplex PCR, and its TCRdb copy is limited to in-frame clones, with some not included. The sample lists some 100,000 clones, approximately 90% occurring once. The V segment lost 4 bases and the J segment 4 bases; nucleotides outside the gene matches: 11. The germline CDR1 and CDR2 sequences are ENHRY and SYGVKD. The CDR3 is made up of 18 amino acids. This material consisted of CD4+ or CD8+ T cells sorted from blood, taken in a trial of the OX40 agonist ivuxolimab. The V and J genes are TRBV10-3 and TRBJ2-5; 14 bases fit TRBD2. The receptor was derived from an adult with an advanced solid tumor such as melanoma, head and neck, liver or kidney cancer. CDR3 nucleotides: TGTGCCATCAGTGCGGAGAGAACCGGGACTAGCGGGAGAGAGACCCAGTACTTC. This gives the protein CAISAERTGTSGRETQYF.